The rows below give T cell receptor beta chains drawn from one sample of a study of blood T cell repertoires in COVID-19. Assay used: immunoSEQ multiplex PCR; TCRdb lists only in-frame clones, some missing. The top ten clones hold roughly 10% of a sample with 110,000 to 150,000 clones, over 70% of them seen once. The sample comprised PBMCs or T cells enriched from blood (not recorded which). All receptors come from a man in his fifties or sixties who had recovered from COVID-19. Each CDR3 is given with its conserved first and last residue.

j_call: TRBJ1-1
v_call: TRBV20-1
cdr3_length: 11
cdr3_aa: CSTGTGAYAFF

j_call: TRBJ1-2
v_call: TRBV10-1
cdr3_length: 13
cdr3_aa: CASSADRVIGYTF

j_call: TRBJ1-3
v_call: TRBV3-1/TRBV3-2
cdr3_length: 14
cdr3_aa: CASSRTETGNTIYF

j_call: TRBJ1-5
v_call: TRBV10-2
cdr3_length: 16
cdr3_aa: CASSESRTLGNQPQHF

j_call: TRBJ1-4
v_call: TRBV7-8
cdr3_length: 17
cdr3_aa: CASSLAVGSMANEKLFF

j_call: TRBJ1-1
v_call: TRBV29-1
cdr3_length: 12
cdr3_aa: CSADGGATEAFF

j_call: TRBJ2-1
v_call: TRBV27
cdr3_length: 15
cdr3_aa: CASSRFSGEYNEQFF

j_call: TRBJ2-1
v_call: TRBV2
cdr3_length: 13
cdr3_aa: CASRMSSYNEQFF

j_call: TRBJ1-6
v_call: TRBV6-2/TRBV6-3
cdr3_length: 15
cdr3_aa: CASSYGVRPSSPLHF

j_call: TRBJ1-2
v_call: TRBV5-8
cdr3_length: 12
cdr3_aa: CASSFGGVGYTF

j_call: TRBJ2-7
v_call: TRBV6-6
cdr3_length: 14
cdr3_aa: CASTKDRVRDEQYF

j_call: TRBJ1-1
v_call: TRBV11-2
cdr3_length: 14
cdr3_aa: CASSLLGLNTEAFF

j_call: TRBJ2-7
v_call: TRBV10-1
cdr3_length: 13
cdr3_aa: CASSDRGQATLYF

j_call: TRBJ2-1
v_call: TRBV19
cdr3_length: 17
cdr3_aa: CASSIGGGRWGYNEQFF

j_call: TRBJ2-7
v_call: TRBV4-1
cdr3_length: 14
cdr3_aa: CASSYRQGKNEQYF

j_call: TRBJ2-5
v_call: TRBV5-1
cdr3_length: 13
cdr3_aa: CASSREGRETQYF

j_call: TRBJ1-2
v_call: TRBV18
cdr3_length: 14
cdr3_aa: CASSPPTETYGYTF

j_call: TRBJ1-2
v_call: TRBV28
cdr3_length: 17
cdr3_aa: CASSLGWGQGSNYGYTF

j_call: TRBJ2-7
v_call: TRBV19
cdr3_length: 13
cdr3_aa: CASSIEAGYEQYF

j_call: TRBJ2-5
v_call: TRBV20-1
cdr3_length: 15
cdr3_aa: CSASVASVPQETQYF

j_call: TRBJ1-6
v_call: TRBV19
cdr3_length: 16
cdr3_aa: CASSRANPGNNSPLHF

j_call: TRBJ2-7
v_call: TRBV6-5
cdr3_length: 12
cdr3_aa: CASGDSFYEQYF

j_call: TRBJ1-2
v_call: TRBV2
cdr3_length: 13
cdr3_aa: CASSEAGEGGYTF

j_call: TRBJ2-7
v_call: TRBV9
cdr3_length: 13
cdr3_aa: CASSKGQSYEQYF

j_call: TRBJ1-2
v_call: TRBV15
cdr3_length: 13
cdr3_aa: CAIRQEGRHGYTF

j_call: TRBJ2-3
v_call: TRBV5-1
cdr3_length: 15
cdr3_aa: CASSSDPGGTDTQYF

j_call: TRBJ2-3
v_call: TRBV3-1/TRBV3-2
cdr3_length: 14
cdr3_aa: CASSRQGGTDTQYF

j_call: TRBJ1-2
v_call: TRBV10-3
cdr3_length: 14
cdr3_aa: CATPDRLETYGYTF

j_call: TRBJ1-6
v_call: TRBV11-2
cdr3_length: 14
cdr3_aa: CASSPTGYNSPLHF

j_call: TRBJ1-2
v_call: TRBV20-1
cdr3_length: 13
cdr3_aa: CSASPGVNYGYTF

j_call: TRBJ1-6
v_call: TRBV10-3
cdr3_length: 13
cdr3_aa: CAISGGRDSPLHF

j_call: TRBJ2-1
v_call: TRBV27
cdr3_length: 14
cdr3_aa: CASGGQSRVNEQFF

j_call: TRBJ2-1
v_call: TRBV5-1
cdr3_length: 12
cdr3_aa: CASSLVLNEQFF

j_call: TRBJ1-1
v_call: TRBV19
cdr3_length: 15
cdr3_aa: CASSSAGHTNTEAFF

j_call: TRBJ2-7
v_call: TRBV9
cdr3_length: 15
cdr3_aa: CASSPSGLGYREQYF

j_call: TRBJ1-1
v_call: TRBV6-5
cdr3_length: 12
cdr3_aa: CASSPGNTEAFF

j_call: TRBJ1-5
v_call: TRBV27
cdr3_length: 12
cdr3_aa: CASSSLNQPQHF

j_call: TRBJ1-2
v_call: TRBV2
cdr3_length: 16
cdr3_aa: CASSPPAGQGRFGYTF

j_call: TRBJ1-4
v_call: TRBV28
cdr3_length: 15
cdr3_aa: CASRPHGTGKEKLFF

j_call: TRBJ2-7
v_call: TRBV27
cdr3_length: 15
cdr3_aa: CASSPRGIGAYEQYF

j_call: TRBJ1-1
v_call: TRBV21-1
cdr3_length: 16
cdr3_aa: CASRSILATHRTEAFF

j_call: TRBJ1-2
v_call: TRBV19
cdr3_length: 14
cdr3_aa: CASKWGAPSNGYTF

j_call: TRBJ1-3
v_call: TRBV6-5
cdr3_length: 12
cdr3_aa: CASATDGNTIYF

j_call: TRBJ1-6
v_call: TRBV27
cdr3_length: 22
cdr3_aa: CASSYSPTGSPTSPSYNSPLHF

j_call: TRBJ2-7
v_call: TRBV19
cdr3_length: 14
cdr3_aa: CASSKQVTSYEQYF